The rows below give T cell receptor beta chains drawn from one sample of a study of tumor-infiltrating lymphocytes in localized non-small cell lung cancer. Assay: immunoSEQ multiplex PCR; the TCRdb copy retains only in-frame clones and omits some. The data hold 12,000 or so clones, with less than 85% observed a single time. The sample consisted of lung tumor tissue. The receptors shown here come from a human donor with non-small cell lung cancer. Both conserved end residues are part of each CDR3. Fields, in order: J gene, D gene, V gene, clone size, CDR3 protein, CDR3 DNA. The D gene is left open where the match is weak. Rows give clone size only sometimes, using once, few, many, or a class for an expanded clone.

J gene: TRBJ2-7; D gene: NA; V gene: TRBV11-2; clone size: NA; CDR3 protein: CASSLVSTPRRTYEQYF; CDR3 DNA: TGTGCCAGCAGCTTAGTTTCCACCCCCCGTAGGACTTACGAGCAGTACTTC
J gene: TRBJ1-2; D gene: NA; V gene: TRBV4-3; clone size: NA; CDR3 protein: CASSQEGATSYGYTF; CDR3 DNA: TGCGCCAGCAGCCAAGAAGGGGCGACTTCCTATGGCTACACCTTC
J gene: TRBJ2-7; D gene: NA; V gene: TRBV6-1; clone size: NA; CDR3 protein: CASSGLRGGALVEQYF; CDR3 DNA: TGTGCCAGCAGTGGCCTAAGGGGGGGCGCGTTGGTTGAGCAGTACTTC
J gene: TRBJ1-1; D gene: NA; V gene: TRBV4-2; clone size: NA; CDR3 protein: CASSQDPQGVGMTEAFF; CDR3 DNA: TGTGCCAGCAGCCAAGATCCCCAGGGTGTCGGTATGACTGAAGCTTTCTTT
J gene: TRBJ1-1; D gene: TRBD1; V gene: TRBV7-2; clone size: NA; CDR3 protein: CASSLGGQGSGEAFF; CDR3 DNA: TGTGCCAGCAGCTTAGGGGGACAGGGATCGGGTGAAGCTTTCTTT
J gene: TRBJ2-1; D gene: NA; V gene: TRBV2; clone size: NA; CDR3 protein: CASSGPGRSSYNEQFF; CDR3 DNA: TGTGCCAGCAGTGGTCCGGGAAGGAGCTCCTACAATGAGCAGTTCTTC
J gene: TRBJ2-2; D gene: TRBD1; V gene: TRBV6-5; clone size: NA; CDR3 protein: CASSYEPGGGRELFF; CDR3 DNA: TGTGCCAGCAGTTACGAACCAGGGGGTGGGCGGGAGCTGTTTTTT
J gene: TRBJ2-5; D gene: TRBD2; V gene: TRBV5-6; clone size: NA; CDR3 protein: CASSSRLAPYQETQYF; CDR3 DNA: TGTGCCAGCAGCTCCCGACTAGCGCCGTACCAAGAGACCCAGTACTTC
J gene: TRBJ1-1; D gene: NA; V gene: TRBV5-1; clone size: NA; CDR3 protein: CASSLDPAEAFF; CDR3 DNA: TGCGCCAGCAGCTTGGATCCGGCTGAAGCTTTCTTT
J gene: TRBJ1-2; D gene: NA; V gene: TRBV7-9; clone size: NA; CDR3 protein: CAGGGEGYTF; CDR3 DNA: TGTGCCGGGGGCGGTGAGGGCTACACCTTC
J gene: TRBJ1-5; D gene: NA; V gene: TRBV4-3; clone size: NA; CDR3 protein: CASSQDATVYQPQHF; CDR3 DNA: TGCGCCAGCAGCCAAGACGCGACAGTTTATCAGCCCCAGCATTTT
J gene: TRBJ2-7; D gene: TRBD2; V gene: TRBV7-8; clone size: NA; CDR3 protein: CASSLGLADYYEQYF; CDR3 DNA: TGTGCCAGCAGCTTAGGACTAGCGGATTACTACGAGCAGTACTTC
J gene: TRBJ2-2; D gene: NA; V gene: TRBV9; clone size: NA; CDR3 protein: CASSEAPNTGELFF; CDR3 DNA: TGTGCCAGCAGCGAGGCCCCTAACACCGGGGAGCTGTTTTTT
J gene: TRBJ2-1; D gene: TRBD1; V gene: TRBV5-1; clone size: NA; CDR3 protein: CASSVGQGVTHNEQFF; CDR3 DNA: TGCGCCAGCAGCGTGGGACAGGGAGTGACCCACAATGAGCAGTTCTTC
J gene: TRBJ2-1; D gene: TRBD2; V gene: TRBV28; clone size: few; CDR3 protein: CASRTSGLVDEQFF; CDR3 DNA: TGTGCCAGCCGGACTTCGGGACTAGTCGATGAGCAGTTCTTC
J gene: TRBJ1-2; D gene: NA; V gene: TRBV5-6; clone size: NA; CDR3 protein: CASMRWGEPYYGYTF; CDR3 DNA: TGTGCCAGCATGCGGTGGGGGGAACCTTACTATGGCTACACCTTC
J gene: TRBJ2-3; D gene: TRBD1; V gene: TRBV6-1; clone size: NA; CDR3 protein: CASSSGQGGTDTQYF; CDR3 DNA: TGTGCCAGCAGTTCGGGACAGGGAGGCACAGATACGCAGTATTTT
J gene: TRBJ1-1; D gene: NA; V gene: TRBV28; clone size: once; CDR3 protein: CASSSNRAEAFF; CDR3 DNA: TGTGCCAGCAGTTCTAACAGGGCTGAAGCTTTCTTT
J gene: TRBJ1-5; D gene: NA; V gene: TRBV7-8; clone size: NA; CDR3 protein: CASSLERGIGNQPQHF; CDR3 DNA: TGTGCCAGCAGCTTAGAGAGGGGGATAGGCAATCAGCCCCAGCATTTT
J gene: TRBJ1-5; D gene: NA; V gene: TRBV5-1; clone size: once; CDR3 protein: CASSLQGEGNQPQHF; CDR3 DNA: TGCGCCAGCAGCTTGCAAGGGGAGGGCAATCAGCCCCAGCATTTT
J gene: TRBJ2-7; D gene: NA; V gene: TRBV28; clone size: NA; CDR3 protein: CASRSRETRPYEQYF; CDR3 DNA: TGTGCCAGCAGGTCGAGAGAAACACGTCCTTACGAGCAGTACTTC
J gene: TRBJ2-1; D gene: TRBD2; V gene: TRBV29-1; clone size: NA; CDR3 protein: CSVEDSGRAIYEQFF; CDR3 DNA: TGCAGCGTTGAAGATAGCGGGAGGGCCATATATGAGCAGTTCTTC
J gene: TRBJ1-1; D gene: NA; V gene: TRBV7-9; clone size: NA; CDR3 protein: CASSLVGLYDTEAFF; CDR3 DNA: TGTGCCAGCAGCTTAGTAGGGCTCTATGACACTGAAGCTTTCTTT
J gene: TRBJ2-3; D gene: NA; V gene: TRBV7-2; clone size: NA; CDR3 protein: CASSLGTVVTDTQYF; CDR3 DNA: TGTGCCAGCAGCTTAGGTACGGTGGTCACAGATACGCAGTATTTT
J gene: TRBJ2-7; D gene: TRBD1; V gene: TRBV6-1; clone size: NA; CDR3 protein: CASSEFERDRGYEQYF; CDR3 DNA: TGTGCCAGCAGTGAATTCGAAAGGGACAGGGGTTACGAGCAGTACTTC
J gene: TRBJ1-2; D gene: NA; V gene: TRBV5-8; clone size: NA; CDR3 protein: CASTSPNAENYGYTF; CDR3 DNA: TGTGCCAGCACCTCCCCCAACGCGGAGAACTATGGCTACACCTTC
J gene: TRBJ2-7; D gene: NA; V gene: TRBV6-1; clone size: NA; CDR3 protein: CASEADRNEQYF; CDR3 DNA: TGTGCCAGCGAGGCGGACAGAAACGAGCAGTACTTC
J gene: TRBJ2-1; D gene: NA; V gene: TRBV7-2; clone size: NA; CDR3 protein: CASSLSFGNEQFF; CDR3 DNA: TGTGCCAGCAGCTTAAGCTTTGGGAATGAGCAGTTCTTC
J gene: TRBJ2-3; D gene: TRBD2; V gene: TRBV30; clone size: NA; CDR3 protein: CAWSGTSGPGPGDTQYF; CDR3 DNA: TGTGCCTGGAGCGGGACTAGCGGGCCAGGTCCGGGGGATACGCAGTATTTT
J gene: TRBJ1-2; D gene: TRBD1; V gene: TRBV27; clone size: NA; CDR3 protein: CAISAAGGHYGYTF; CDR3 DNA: TGTGCCATCTCGGCAGCAGGGGGCCACTATGGCTACACCTTC
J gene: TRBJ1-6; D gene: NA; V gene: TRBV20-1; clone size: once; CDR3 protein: CSARGDSPLHF; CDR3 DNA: TGCAGTGCTAGAGGGGATTCACCCCTCCACTTT
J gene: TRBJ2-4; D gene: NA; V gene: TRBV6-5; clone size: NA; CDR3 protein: CASSYSGTDIQYF; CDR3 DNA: TGTGCCAGCAGTTACTCCGGGACGGACATTCAGTACTTC
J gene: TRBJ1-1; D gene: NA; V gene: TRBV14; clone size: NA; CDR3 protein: CASSQMRHENTEAFF; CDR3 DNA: TGTGCCAGCAGCCAAATGAGACACGAGAACACTGAAGCTTTCTTT
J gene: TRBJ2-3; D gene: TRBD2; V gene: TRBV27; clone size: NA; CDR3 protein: CASSFSGRITDTQYF; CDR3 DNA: TGTGCCAGCAGTTTTAGCGGGAGAATCACAGATACGCAGTATTTT
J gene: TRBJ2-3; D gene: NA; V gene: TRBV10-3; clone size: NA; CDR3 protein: CASKLEYADTQYF; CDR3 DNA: TGTGCCAGTAAACTAGAATACGCAGATACGCAGTATTTT
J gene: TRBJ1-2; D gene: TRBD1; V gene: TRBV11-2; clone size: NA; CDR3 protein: CASSLAHYSRQGDNYGYTF; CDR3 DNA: TGTGCCAGCAGCTTAGCCCACTATTCTCGACAGGGAGATAACTATGGCTACACCTTC
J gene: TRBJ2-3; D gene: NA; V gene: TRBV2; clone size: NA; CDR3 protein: CASSSTSPPQYF; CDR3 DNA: TGTGCCAGCAGTTCTACTAGTCCACCGCAGTATTTT
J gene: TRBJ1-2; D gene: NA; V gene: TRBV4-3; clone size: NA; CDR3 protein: CASSQEIGNNYGYTF; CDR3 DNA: TGCGCCAGCAGCCAAGAGATCGGAAATAACTATGGCTACACCTTC
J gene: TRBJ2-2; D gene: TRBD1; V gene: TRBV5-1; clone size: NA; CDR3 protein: CASSRDSLTGELFF; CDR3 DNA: TGCGCCAGCTCCCGGGACAGCCTCACCGGGGAGCTGTTTTTT
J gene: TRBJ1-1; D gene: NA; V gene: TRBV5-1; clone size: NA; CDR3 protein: CASSFQLNTEAFF; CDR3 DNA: TGCGCCAGCAGCTTTCAACTGAACACTGAAGCTTTCTTT
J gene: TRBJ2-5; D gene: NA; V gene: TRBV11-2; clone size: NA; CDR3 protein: CASSQTSNQETQYF; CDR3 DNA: TGTGCCAGCAGCCAGACTAGTAACCAAGAGACCCAGTACTTC
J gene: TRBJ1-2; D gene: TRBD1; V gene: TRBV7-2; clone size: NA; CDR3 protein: CASSNRQGAGGYTF; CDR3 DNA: TGTGCCAGCAGCAACCGACAGGGGGCCGGCGGCTACACCTTC